The 26 T cell receptor beta chains in this list originate from one sample, sequenced in a study of blood T cell repertoires in COVID-19. This table comes from immunoSEQ multiplex PCR, and its TCRdb copy is limited to in-frame clones, with some not included. The table includes under 200,000 clones, 65% to 85% detected once. Sequenced sample: PBMCs or T cells enriched from blood (not recorded which). These TCRs come from a middle-aged woman with acute COVID-19.

The rearrangement links TRBV18 to TRBJ2-1; D is uncertain. The V end lost 2 bases, the J end lost 0 bases, and 8 bases lay between the germline ends. Germline CDR1 is KGHSH and CDR2 is LQKENI. The CDR3 length is 15 residues. DNA for the CDR3: TGTGCCAGCTCACCAGGGCCGAGCTCCTACAATGAGCAGTTCTTC. Its protein product is CASSPGPSSYNEQFF.

The chain employs TRBV7-9 and TRBJ2-3, with 8 bases that match TRBD2. The CDR3 has 15 residues. CDR1 is SEHNR and CDR2 is FQNEAQ in the germline V gene (reference sequence). Losses at the gene ends were 3 bases for V and 0 bases for J; bases not matched to a gene: 2. CDR3 DNA sequence: TGTGCCAGCAGCTTGGCTAGCGGGAGCACAGATACGCAGTATTTT. Translated, it gives CASSLASGSTDTQYF.

This clone was seen only once. This CDR3 reads CASSSRSGKRAEAFF. Here the CDR3 DNA reads TGTGCCAGCAGTTCCCGGAGCGGAAAGAGGGCTGAAGCTTTCTTT. This chain joins TRBV6-5 and TRBJ1-1, with no clear D. This CDR3 spans 15 amino acids. V lost 4 bases and J lost 6, with 18 bases in between. The germline gives CDR1 MNHEY, CDR2 SVGAGI.

The rearrangement uses TRBV7-9 and TRBJ1-2; D not resolved. Germline V gives CDR1 SEHNR, CDR2 FQNEAQ (reference sequence). Trimming removed 5 bases at V and 1 base at J, with 8 bases between. The CDR3 loop spans 13 amino acids. The CDR3 loop reads CASSVGNNYGYTF. The CDR3 DNA is TGTGCCAGCAGCGTCGGGAATAACTATGGCTACACCTTC.

The V call is TRBV19, the J call TRBJ1-1, with D possibly TRBD1 on 5 matching bases. The V gene lost 7 bases and the J gene lost 7 bases, with 16 bases spanning the gap. The CDR3 extends over 13 amino acids. CDR1 is LNHDA, CDR2 SQIVND, per germline (reference sequence). In DNA, the CDR3 is TGTGCCAGTAAGGTGCAGGGATCAAATGAAGCTTTCTTT. Amino acids: CASKVQGSNEAFF.

This clone was seen more than once but under ten times. CDR3 in DNA: TGCGCCAGCCGAACAGGGGGCGGCTATGGCTACACCTTC. Translation: CASRTGGGYGYTF. The chain combines TRBV5-1 with TRBJ1-2; 9 bases align to TRBD1. The CDR3 covers 13 residues. J lost 4 bases, V lost 7 bases, and 5 bases had no gene match. Looked up from germline, CDR1 is SGHRS and CDR2 is YFSETQ. Looking up the rest from reference TRBV5-1 and TRBJ1-2 gives the full variable domain: KAGVTQTPRYLIKTRGQQVTLSCSPISGHRSVSWYQQTPGQGLQFLFEYFSETQRNKGNFPGRFSGRQFSNSRSEMNVSTLELGDSALYLCASRTGGGYGYTFGSGTRLTVV.

This clone was picked up one time. The rearrangement joins TRBV3-1 (or the pseudogene TRBV3-2) to TRBJ2-6, with TRBD1 as a possible D gene (5 bases). Germline values: CDR1 LGHDT, CDR2 YNNKEL (reference sequence). The CDR3 has 15 residues. The V end was cut by 6 bases, the J end by 2 bases, with 11 bases between. The CDR3 here is CASSYRNPGANVLTF. The CDR3 DNA sequence: TGTGCCAGCAGTTACAGGAATCCTGGGGCCAACGTCCTGACTTTC.

The gene calls are TRBV7-9 and TRBJ2-7; perhaps TRBD2 as D (5 bases). V was pared by 5 bases and J by 10 bases, with 12 bases between. The CDR3 runs 11 residues. Germline CDR1 is SEHNR and CDR2 is FQNEAQ (reference sequence). CDR3 sequence reads: CASSPGPGQYF. DNA of the CDR3: TGTGCCAGCAGCCCTGGTCCGGGACAGTACTTC.

This sequence joins TRBV30 and TRBJ2-3, with 7 bases matching TRBD2. This CDR3 has 17 residues. The V segment lost 1 base and the J segment 7 bases; nucleotides outside the gene matches: 17. Looked up from germline, CDR1 is GTSNPN and CDR2 is SVGIG (reference sequence). The CDR3 nucleotides are TGTGCCTGGAGTGGTTGGCTCCGCGGGAGATTCGTCAATACGCAGTATTTT. As protein: CAWSGWLRGRFVNTQYF. Combining the CDR3 with reference TRBV30 and TRBJ2-3 gives the whole variable domain SQTIHQWPATLVQPVGSPLSLECTVEGTSNPNLYWYRQAAGRGLQLLFYSVGIGQISSEVPQNLSASRPQDRQFILSSKKLLLSDSGFYLCAWSGWLRGRFVNTQYFGPGTRLTVL.

As concerns this clone: Sequence at one end of the junction differs from germline and may be a read error. V gene TRBV7-9 combines with J gene TRBJ1-2; 7 nucleotides agree with TRBD1. Germline V CDR1 and CDR2: SEHNR, FQNEAQ (reference sequence). The length of the CDR3 is 17 residues. The CDR3 region is CASSSLRGQVDNHGYTF. CDR3 DNA sequence: TGTGCCAGCAGCTCCCTCCGAGGACAGGTCGATAACCATGGCTACACCTTC. The whole variable domain, remainder taken from reference TRBV7-9 and TRBJ1-2, is DTGVSQNPRHKITKRGQNVTFRCDPISEHNRLYWYRQTLGQGPEFLTYFQNEAQLEKSRLLSDRFSAERPKGSFSTLEIQRTEQGDSAMYLCASSSLRGQVDNHGYTFGSGTRLTVV.

V is TRBV7-9 and J is TRBJ1-1; 8 nucleotides match TRBD1. The CDR3 totals 15 residues. J was trimmed by 1 base and V by 2 bases; bases with no gene match: 3. CDR1 is SEHNR and CDR2 is FQNEAQ in the germline V gene (reference sequence). The CDR3 nucleotides read TGTGCCAGCAGCTTACCCGGGACAGGGAACACTGAAGCTTTCTTT. Translating gives CASSLPGTGNTEAFF.

Comment on this clone: At one of its ends the junction is not consistent with the germline gene, which may arise from a read error. The chain uses TRBV9 and TRBJ2-7, with D hard to call. CDR3 length: 14 amino acids. Germline V gene data show CDR1 as SGDLS and CDR2 as YYNGEE. CDR3 protein: CASSVIAEPYEIVF. Here the CDR3 DNA reads TGTGCCAGCAGCGTAATTGCGGAACCTTACGAGATCGTCTTC.

The rearrangement joins TRBV5-8 to TRBJ1-3; D might be TRBD1 (6 bases). Germline CDR1 reads SGHTS; CDR2 reads YDEGEE. Trimming took off 0 bases at V and 4 bases at J, with 11 bases between the two ends. The CDR3 length is 15 residues. The CDR3 nucleotides are TGTGCCAGCAGCTTGGTTCACGACAGGGGAAACACCATATATTTT. It translates to CASSLVHDRGNTIYF. The full variable domain, its missing parts supplied by reference TRBV5-8 and TRBJ1-3, is EAGVTQSPTHLIKTRGQQATLRCSPISGHTSVYWYQQALGLGLQFLLWYDEGEERNRGNFPPRFSGRQFPNYSSELNVNALELEDSALYLCASSLVHDRGNTIYFGEGSWLTVV.

Remarks on this clone: The sample has other DNA sequences that encode this CDR3 too. The chain employs TRBV12-3 or TRBV12-4 and TRBJ1-2; D gene ambiguous. This CDR3 has 11 amino acids. The V end lost 4 bases, the J end lost 4 bases, and 4 bases lay between the germline ends. CDR3 DNA: TGTGCCAGCAGTTCGGGCTATGGCTACACCTTC. Residues: CASSSGYGYTF.

This chain links TRBV10-3 with TRBJ2-1; tentative D call: TRBD2 (6 bases). The CDR3 runs 15 residues. V was clipped by 8 bases and J by 10 bases, with 24 bases between them. Germline V lookup: CDR1 ENHRY, CDR2 SYGVKD. In DNA, the CDR3 is TGTGCCATCTCCGGGAGTTCGGGGAGGAATTGGGAGCAGTTCTTC. Its translation is CAISGSSGRNWEQFF.

The V gene is TRBV2, the J gene TRBJ1-2; no firm D call. The germline CDR1 and CDR2 sequences are SNHLY and FYNNEI. V was pared by 10 bases and J by 11 bases, with 14 bases between. The CDR3 contains 10 residues. The chain's CDR3 is CAISEDSYTF. The CDR3 DNA reads as TGTGCCATCTCAGAGGACTCGTACACCTTC.

The chain combines TRBV3-1 (or the pseudogene TRBV3-2) with TRBJ1-3; no clear D gene. This CDR3 is built from 15 residues. Looked up from germline, CDR1 is LGHDT and CDR2 is YNNKEL (reference sequence). V was clipped by 4 bases and J by 0 bases, with 10 bases between them. CDR3 bases: TGTGCCAGCAGCCGTCAGGCAGTCTCTGGAAACACCATATATTTT. Its translation: CASSRQAVSGNTIYF.

V and J are TRBV18 and TRBJ2-2; a possible D gene is TRBD1 (5 bases). The CDR3 loop spans 16 amino acids. Trimming cost V 3 bases and J 1 base, with 12 bases left between them. Germline V CDR1 and CDR2: KGHSH, LQKENI. CDR3 residues: CASSPTRQRNTGELFF. CDR3 in DNA: TGTGCCAGCTCACCGACCCGACAGAGGAACACCGGGGAGCTGTTTTTT.

The J gene is TRBJ2-1, the V gene TRBV7-2; 7 bases align to TRBD2. Germline V CDR1 and CDR2: SGHTA, FQGNSA. The CDR3 runs 16 residues. V was clipped by 0 bases and J by 5 bases; unmatched bases: 7. The CDR3 DNA reads as TGTGCCAGCAGCTTAGCAGCGGGATTGTTTGACAATGAGCAGTTCTTC. Translated, it gives CASSLAAGLFDNEQFF.

The chain recombines TRBV29-1 with TRBJ1-1, with D perhaps TRBD1 (5 bases). This CDR3 has 11 residues. Germline loops: CDR1 SQVTM, CDR2 ANQGSEA. Trimming removed 7 bases from V and 8 bases from J, with 14 bases in between. The CDR3 nucleotides read TGCAGCGCCCGCCGCTCAGGGGAAGCTTTCTTT. Protein: CSARRSGEAFF.

V gene TRBV7-9 combines with J gene TRBJ2-7; D ambiguous. CDR3 length equals 12 residues. Germline values: CDR1 SEHNR, CDR2 FQNEAQ (reference sequence). The V end was cut by 5 bases, the J end by 7 bases, with 12 bases between. The CDR3 protein is CASSRGSREQYV. The CDR3 coding sequence is TGTGCCAGCAGCCGAGGATCGAGGGAGCAGTACGTC.

The rearrangement joins TRBV9 to TRBJ2-6; D not certain. Per the germline V gene, CDR1 is SGDLS and CDR2 is YYNGEE. The ends were cut back, 0 bases at V and 2 bases at J, with 6 bases in the middle. This CDR3 region has 15 residues. The CDR3 reads CASSVERAGANVLTF. CDR3 DNA: TGTGCCAGCAGCGTAGAGAGAGCTGGGGCCAACGTCCTGACTTTC.

This chain links TRBV19 with TRBJ2-7; 14 nucleotides align to TRBD2. Trimming took 6 bases from V and 2 from J; bases not matched to a gene: 3. The CDR3 covers 15 residues. Germline V lookup: CDR1 LNHDA, CDR2 SQIVND (reference sequence). The CDR3 nucleotides read TGTGCCAGTAGCGGACTAGCGGGAGGTGCCTACGAGCAGTACTTC. Its protein is CASSGLAGGAYEQYF.

V is TRBV19 and J is TRBJ2-7, with D unclear. This CDR3 spans 11 amino acids. Between the trimmed V and J ends, which lost 5 bases and 4 bases, there was a span of 6 bases. Germline V CDR1 and CDR2: LNHDA, SQIVND (reference sequence). The CDR3 DNA reads as TGTGCCAGTAGTGAGGAATACGAGCAGTACGTC. It encodes CASSEEYEQYV.

The CDR3 nucleotides are TGTGCCAGCAGCTTAGCGTTAGTAGCGGGGCTCACAGATACGCAGTATTTT. Translation gives CASSLALVAGLTDTQYF. The V gene is TRBV7-2, the J gene TRBJ2-3, with TRBD2 matching 8 bases. V shed 0 bases and J 2 bases; nucleotides not matched to a gene: 7. The CDR3 is 17 amino acids. Germline CDR1 is SGHTA and CDR2 is FQGNSA.

The sample holds a few counts of this clone. The V gene is TRBV11-3, the J gene TRBJ1-2; TRBD1 matches 9 bases. There are 17 residues in the CDR3. Per the germline V gene, CDR1 is SGHNT and CDR2 is YENEEA. V was clipped by 1 base and J by 4 bases; unmatched bases: 10. CDR3 sequence reads: CASSLVKFTGGSYGYTF. The DNA for the CDR3 is TGTGCCAGCAGCTTAGTAAAGTTCACAGGGGGCAGCTATGGCTACACCTTC.